The 21 T cell receptor beta chains reported below all come from one sample, sequenced in a study of Graves' ophthalmopathy and Graves' hyperthyroidism (dated 2018 in TCRdb). The sample was run on an Illumina HiSeq 2000. For repertoire sequencing, the TCR beta CDR3 regions were amplified from RNA transcripts. A first-round RT-PCR used HTBI primers with the Qiagen OneStep RT-PCR kit, followed by a second-round multiplex PCR, size selection and purification. In TCRdb, the public reads were trimmed at Q25 with fastp and aligned with MiXCR, with productive beta chains retained. Here each entry gathers all rows of one CDR3 protein and keeps the most common genes and DNA. The sample data list 1 million to 1.3 million distinct CDR3 sequences, and approximately 35% of these were observed just once. Around 10% of the sample comes from the top ten. The sample consisted of peripheral blood or thyroid tissue (not recorded which). Receptor source: an adult man with Graves' hyperthyroidism.

This clonotype was picked up a small number of times. This chain uses TRBV20-1 with TRBJ2-2; 11 bases align to TRBD2. Germline trimming cut 4 bases from V and 3 bases from J; bases unmatched to any gene: 7. CDR3 size: 16 residues. Germline CDR1 DFQATT, CDR2 SNEGSKA (reference sequence). CDR3 region: CSAKHLAGGYTGELFF. The CDR3, as DNA: TGCAGTGCTAAACATCTAGCGGGGGGCTACACCGGGGAGCTGTTTTTT.

Many counts were recorded for this clonotype. The chain couples TRBV7-3 to TRBJ1-1; 9 bases are a match to TRBD1. CDR1 SGHTA and CDR2 FQGTGA come from the germline V gene. The junction had 4 bases not matched to a gene; V was cut back by 0 bases and J by 5 bases. The CDR3 spans 15 residues. The CDR3 region is CASSLTTGGKTEAFF. The CDR3 region has the DNA TGTGCCAGCAGCTTAACGACAGGGGGAAAGACTGAAGCTTTCTTT.

This clonotype was counted at least ten times. The V gene is TRBV24-1, the J gene TRBJ2-5, with D possibly being TRBD1 (6 bases). CDR1 and CDR2 (germline): KGHDR, SFDVKD. V lost 0 bases, J lost 2 bases, and 12 bases lay in between. The CDR3 is 16 amino acids. The DNA for the CDR3 is TGTGCCACCAGTGATTTGGGCAGGGGTGAACAAGAGACCCAGTACTTC. Translation gives CATSDLGRGEQETQYF.

Ten or more counts support this clonotype. The V gene is TRBV2, the J gene TRBJ2-5; D might be TRBD1 (7 bases). This CDR3 is built from 14 residues. V was shortened by 7 bases and J by 4 bases, with 16 bases between the two germline ends. Germline V gives CDR1 SNHLY, CDR2 FYNNEI. The CDR3 is CASTVEGAGETQYF. Here the CDR3 DNA reads TGTGCCAGCACCGTGGAGGGGGCGGGAGAGACCCAGTACTTC.

This clonotype has only a few counts. This rearrangement joins TRBV4-1 to TRBJ1-6; D ambiguous. Germline V gene data show CDR1 as MGHRA and CDR2 as YSYEKL. Trimming removed 3 bases at V and 7 bases at J, with 13 bases between. This CDR3 has 15 residues. The CDR3 region has the DNA TGCGCCAGCAGCCACCGATTCCCTAAGAATTCACCCCTCCACTTT. Protein product: CASSHRFPKNSPLHF.

This clonotype was counted only a few times. This chain joins TRBV12-3 or TRBV12-4 and TRBJ2-2; D call uncertain. The CDR3 has 14 residues. Trimming shortened V by 7 bases and J by 2 bases, and 11 bases separated the two germline ends. The CDR3 coding sequence is TGTGCCAGCACCCGGTCGCCAAACACCGGGGAGCTGTTTTTT. Translation gives CASTRSPNTGELFF.

The chain couples TRBV10-2 to TRBJ2-7; 15 positions agree with TRBD2. The junction had 6 bases not matched to a gene; V was cut back by 4 bases and J by 2 bases. The CDR3 is made up of 17 amino acids. The germline gives CDR1 WSHSY, CDR2 SAAADI. The CDR3 nucleotides are TGCGCCAGCAGTGCCGGACTAGCGGGAGGGCGCGCCTACGAGCAGTACTTC. Translated: CASSAGLAGGRAYEQYF.

This rearrangement joins TRBV9 to TRBJ2-5, with 11 bases matching TRBD1. Trimming at V came to 4 bases and at J to 1 base, leaving 6 bases not matched to a gene. CDR3 length: 16 residues. Germline V gene lookup returns CDR1 SGDLS and CDR2 YYNGEE. The CDR3 DNA reads as TGTGCCAGCAGCCACGGGGACAGGGGGGGCCAAGAGACCCAGTACTTC. It encodes CASSHGDRGGQETQYF.

This clonotype was seen more than once but under ten times. V gene TRBV7-2 combines with J gene TRBJ2-5; D is unresolved. The V end was cut by 11 bases, the J end by 9 bases, with 34 bases between. Germline V CDR1 and CDR2: SGHTA, FQGNSA. The CDR3 runs to 17 residues. The CDR3 DNA reads as TGTGCCGCTTCTGGGATGGCAGAGAAAGTGAGCAATCAGCCCCAGTACTTC. As protein: CAASGMAEKVSNQPQYF.

V usage is TRBV12-3 or TRBV12-4 and J usage is TRBJ1-6; D remains ambiguous. Trimming removed 4 bases from V and 1 base from J, with 11 bases in between. The CDR3 runs 16 residues. CDR3 sequence: CASSSGLGSYNSPLHF. CDR3 nucleotide sequence: TGTGCCAGCAGTTCCGGGTTAGGGTCCTATAATTCACCCCTCCACTTT.

This clonotype was found a few times. The chain combines TRBV12-3 or TRBV12-4 with TRBJ2-2; 7 bases match TRBD2. Losses at the gene ends were 0 bases for V and 5 bases for J; bases not matched to a gene: 6. CDR3 length: 16 amino acids. The CDR3 nucleotides read TGTGCCAGCAGTTTAGCGCTTAGCGGGCTAACCGGGGAGCTGTTTTTT. As protein: CASSLALSGLTGELFF.

Of note for this clonotype: This may stem from a read error, because a much larger clone lies one nucleotide away. Here the CDR3 omits its conserved ending phenylalanine or tryptophan, so a read error is the likely source. V usage is TRBV7-2 and J usage is TRBJ2-5; D gene unclear. V was shortened by 4 bases and J by 5 bases, with 8 bases between the two germline ends. The CDR3 covers 12 residues. Germline V gene lookup returns CDR1 SGHTA and CDR2 FQGNSA. The chain's CDR3 is CASSSPHETQYL. CDR3 DNA sequence: TGTGCCAGCAGCTCACCCCATGAGACCCAGTACCTC.

This clonotype appeared many times. J is TRBJ1-1 and V is TRBV19; D is uncertain. Trimming took 6 bases from V and 5 from J, leaving 19 bases between them. The CDR3 contains 15 residues. Germline V CDR1 and CDR2: LNHDA, SQIVND (reference sequence). This CDR3 is CASRTSTKPLTEAFF. The CDR3, as DNA: TGTGCCAGTAGGACCTCGACCAAACCTTTAACTGAAGCTTTCTTT.

The chain links TRBV7-2 to TRBJ2-7; 14 bases fit TRBD2. Germline V gene sequence: CDR1 SGHTA, CDR2 FQGNSA. After removal of 7 bases from V and 2 bases from J, the junction contained 10 bases not matched to a gene. CDR3 size: 17 residues. The CDR3 region is CASIGTSGSGRTYEQYF. As DNA, the CDR3 is TGTGCCAGCATCGGGACTAGCGGGAGCGGGCGCACCTACGAGCAGTACTTC.

In nucleotides, the CDR3 is TGTGCCAGCAGCGCGCAGGGGTTGGCCGGGGAGCTGTTTTTT. Protein product: CASSAQGLAGELFF. The chain uses TRBV9 and TRBJ2-2, with D perhaps matching TRBD1 (6 bases). This CDR3 comprises 14 residues. V was clipped by 3 bases and J by 6 bases, with 12 bases between them. Germline V lookup: CDR1 SGDLS, CDR2 YYNGEE.

The sample holds many counts of this clonotype. The genes are TRBV9 and TRBJ2-7; TRBD1 agrees at 10 bases. The CDR3 covers 13 residues. The V and J ends lost 4 bases and 6 bases, in that order; junction bases with no gene match: 4. Germline V gene data show CDR1 as SGDLS and CDR2 as YYNGEE. In nucleotides, the CDR3 is TGTGCCAGCAGCTCAGACAGGGGGCGCGAGCAGTACTTC. It encodes CASSSDRGREQYF.

CDR3 DNA sequence: TGCAGCGTTGAGGGTCAGACCACTAGCACAGATACGCAGTATTTT. Protein: CSVEGQTTSTDTQYF. The chain combines TRBV29-1 with TRBJ2-3; D is undetermined. CDR1 and CDR2 from the germline V gene are SQVTM and ANQGSEA. CDR3 length: 15 residues. The ends were cut back, 3 bases at V and 0 bases at J, with 13 bases in the middle.

This clonotype was detected many times. The chain couples TRBV7-8 to TRBJ2-6, with 8 positions matching TRBD1. The CDR3 totals 19 residues. Germline loops: CDR1 SGHVS, CDR2 FQNEAQ. Trimming at V came to 7 bases and at J to 2 bases, leaving 16 bases not matched to a gene. CDR3 residues: CASTFPYGQGDAGANVLTF. The CDR3, as DNA: TGTGCCAGCACCTTCCCCTACGGACAGGGTGATGCTGGGGCCAACGTCCTGACTTTC. Supplemented by reference TRBV7-8 and TRBJ2-6, the full variable domain reads GAGVSQSPRYKVAKRGQDVALRCDPISGHVSLFWYQQALGQGPEFLTYFQNEAQLDKSGLPSDRFFAERPEGSVSTLKIQRTQQEDSAVYLCASTFPYGQGDAGANVLTFGAGSRLTVL.

This clonotype showed up many times. The rearrangement links TRBV20-1 to TRBJ1-3; TRBD1 matches 7 bases. This CDR3 is built from 17 residues. With V trimmed by 6 bases and J by 0 bases, 14 bases remained unmatched. CDR1 DFQATT and CDR2 SNEGSKA come from the germline V gene (reference sequence). DNA of the CDR3: TGCAGTGCGGCCCCCCGGGACAGCGCCTTCTCTGGAAACACCATATATTTT. As protein: CSAAPRDSAFSGNTIYF.

The chain carries TRBV18 and TRBJ2-3, with TRBD2 matching 7 bases. The germline V gene encodes CDR1 KGHSH and CDR2 LQKENI. After removal of 6 bases from V and 2 bases from J, the junction contained 11 bases not matched to a gene. The CDR3 length is 16 residues. The CDR3 reads CASSQGAGANTDTQYF. In DNA form, the CDR3 reads TGTGCCAGCTCGCAAGGGGCGGGAGCCAACACAGATACGCAGTATTTT.

This clonotype was picked up a small number of times. The V gene is TRBV27, the J gene TRBJ2-7; weak D call: TRBD1 (6 bases). The CDR3 covers 14 residues. The germline V and J ends were trimmed by 4 bases and 2 bases, with 12 bases remaining between them. Germline V gene sequence: CDR1 MNHEY, CDR2 SMNVEV (reference sequence). The CDR3 protein is CASSSIGQTYEQYF. CDR3 in DNA: TGTGCCAGCAGTTCCATCGGACAGACCTACGAGCAGTACTTC.